This is a list of T cell receptor beta chains from one sample in a study of regulatory T cells in long-lasting Graves disease. TCRdb reprocessed the multiplex PCR reads via MiXCR and lists one record per CDR3 protein. This sample has fewer than 450,000 distinct CDR3 sequences, with about a quarter found just once. The specimen was peripheral blood mononuclear cells (PBMCs), collected when the disease was refractory, from a patient treated with antithyroid drugs. The receptors originated from a female donor with Graves disease. The CDR3 runs from the conserved cysteine through the conserved F or W. Fields, in order: D gene, V gene, CDR3 length, clone size, J gene, CDR3 DNA, CDR3 protein. D genes are given only for firm matches. The size entry is marked missing in some rows and otherwise reads once, few, many or a size class.

-	TRBV28	11	many	TRBJ2-7	TGTGCCAGCAGTAAGACGGGAGAGCAGTACTTC	CASSKTGEQYF
-	TRBV27	14	many	TRBJ1-5	TGTGCCAGCACCCCCCCAGGGGCAACCCAGCCCCAGCATTTT	CASTPPGATQPQHF
TRBD1	TRBV12-3/TRBV12-4	15	-	TRBJ2-2	TGTGCCAGCAGTTTCGGACAGGCGAACACCGGGGAGCTGTTTTTT	CASSFGQANTGELFF
-	TRBV28	13	-	TRBJ2-3	TGTGCCAGCGCTTTTAGGGTAACAGATACGCAGTATTTT	CASAFRVTDTQYF
-	TRBV28	13	many	TRBJ2-7	TGTGCCAGCAGTAGAGGGCCGGTGGGCGAGCAGTACTTC	CASSRGPVGEQYF
-	TRBV7-6	16	many	TRBJ1-1	TGTGCCAGCAGCTTAGGGGGGACGGAAATGAACACTGAAGCTTTCTTT	CASSLGGTEMNTEAFF
TRBD1	TRBV3-1	18	-	TRBJ1-2	TGTGCCAGCAGCCAAGACCTCGGGGCGACAGGGGCTGCCTATGGCTACACCTTC	CASSQDLGATGAAYGYTF
TRBD1	TRBV29-1	15	many	TRBJ1-1	TGCAGCGTTGAGGGACAGGGACCCATGAACACTGAAGCTTTCTTT	CSVEGQGPMNTEAFF
TRBD1	TRBV7-8	15	few	TRBJ2-7	TGTGCCAGCAGCCCGGACAGGGGGTCGTCCTACGAGCAGTACTTC	CASSPDRGSSYEQYF
TRBD1	TRBV30	14	-	TRBJ2-7	TGTGCCTGGTTACGGACAGGGGGAAGCTACGAGCAGTACTTC	CAWLRTGGSYEQYF
-	TRBV12-3/TRBV12-4	15	few	TRBJ2-2	TGTGCCAGCAGCCCCCGGGCAGGGTTAATCGGGGAGCTGTTTTTT	CASSPRAGLIGELFF
-	TRBV19	15	-	TRBJ2-2	TGTGCCAGTAGTCCCTGGGCAGGGGACACCGGGGAGCTGTTTTTT	CASSPWAGDTGELFF
-	TRBV29-1	13	few	TRBJ1-1	TGCAGCGTTGGAGTTCGGATTCCCGCTGAAGCTTTCTTT	CSVGVRIPAEAFF
-	TRBV4-1	16	few	TRBJ1-4	TGCGCCAGCAGCCAAGATCGGGGGTCCAACGGCGGAAAACTGTTTTTT	CASSQDRGSNGGKLFF
-	TRBV20-1	13	-	TRBJ1-1	TGCAGTGTTGGAAGGGGCATGAACACTGAAGCTTTCTTT	CSVGRGMNTEAFF
-	TRBV2	13	many	TRBJ1-1	TGTGCCAGCAGTGAAGCGGAGACAACTGAAGCTTTCTTT	CASSEAETTEAFF
-	TRBV10-3	11	many	TRBJ1-2	TGTGCCATCAGTGAGTCGAGAGGCTACACCTTC	CAISESRGYTF
-	TRBV6-5	13	many	TRBJ2-7	TGTGCCAGCAGTTACTCCTCCGACTACGAGCAGTACTTC	CASSYSSDYEQYF
TRBD1	TRBV7-9	12	-	TRBJ2-7	TGTGCCAGCAGCCAAACAGGGGGCGAGCAGTACTTC	CASSQTGGEQYF
-	TRBV5-1	14	-	TRBJ2-5	TGCGCCAGCAGCTCGCCGACAGACCAAGAGACCCAGTACTTC	CASSSPTDQETQYF
TRBD2	TRBV20-1	17	many	TRBJ2-2	TGCAGTGCTAGCCCGACTAGCGGGAGCGCGAACACCGGGGAGCTGTTTTTT	CSASPTSGSANTGELFF
-	TRBV20-1	13	few	TRBJ2-4	TGCAGTGCTAGAGGGTGGGGCAAAAACATTCAGTACTTC	CSARGWGKNIQYF
-	TRBV6-1	15	-	TRBJ2-7	TGTGCCAGCAGACCGTCGGGGGCTAGCGGCTACGAGCAGTACTTC	CASRPSGASGYEQYF
-	TRBV11-2	13	-	TRBJ2-5	TGTGCCAGCAGCCCTGACTGGGAGGAGACCCAGTACTTC	CASSPDWEETQYF
-	TRBV7-2	12	many	TRBJ1-2	TGTGCCAGCAGTTCGGACAGCTATGGCTACACCTTC	CASSSDSYGYTF
-	TRBV12-3/TRBV12-4	15	-	TRBJ1-3	TGTGCCAGCAGTTTCGGCACAGGGCCTGGAAACACCATATATTTT	CASSFGTGPGNTIYF
-	TRBV29-1	12	-	TRBJ1-2	TGCAGCGCTCAAATACAGGGTAGAGGCTACACCTTC	CSAQIQGRGYTF
-	TRBV10-2	13	many	TRBJ2-7	TGCGCCAGCAAGTCGACAGCCACCTACGAGCAGTACTTC	CASKSTATYEQYF
-	TRBV5-1	12	-	TRBJ2-1	TGCGCCAGCAGCCCTGGATTGAATGAGCAGTTCTTC	CASSPGLNEQFF
TRBD2	TRBV28	14	-	TRBJ2-1	TGTGCCAGCACTCTAGCGGGGACTATCAATGAGCAGTTCTTC	CASTLAGTINEQFF
TRBD1	TRBV28	17	many	TRBJ1-1	TGTGCCAGCAGCCCGAACCGAGGGACAGGGGGCAACACTGAAGCTTTCTTT	CASSPNRGTGGNTEAFF
-	TRBV4-3	13	-	TRBJ2-7	TGCGCCAGCAGCCGAAGTGTTTCGAGCGAGCAGTACTTC	CASSRSVSSEQYF
TRBD1	TRBV6-1	14	many	TRBJ2-2	TGTGCCAGCTACCGGGACAGGGACACCGGGGAGCTGTTTTTT	CASYRDRDTGELFF
-	TRBV6-1	14	-	TRBJ1-5	TGTGCCAGCAGCGAGGGGGGCCACAATCAGCCCCAGCATTTT	CASSEGGHNQPQHF
TRBD1	TRBV19	14	many	TRBJ2-7	TGTGCCAGCAGTTACGGACAGGGATCCTACGAGCAGTACTTC	CASSYGQGSYEQYF
-	TRBV7-2	14	-	TRBJ2-7	TGTGCCAGCAGCTTAGACCCCCTGATAGGCGAGCAGTACTTC	CASSLDPLIGEQYF
-	TRBV4-1	14	-	TRBJ1-1	TGCGCCAGCAGCCAAGCAGACATGAACACTGAAGCTTTCTTT	CASSQADMNTEAFF
-	TRBV12-3/TRBV12-4	16	-	TRBJ2-2	TGTGCCAGCAGGACGAACAGGGACTTTCGCACCGGGGAGCTGTTTTTT	CASRTNRDFRTGELFF
TRBD2	TRBV29-1	15	-	TRBJ2-7	TGCAGCGCCGCTTCAATAAGCGGGAGGACGTACGAGCAGTACTTC	CSAASISGRTYEQYF
-	TRBV5-1	16	once	TRBJ1-1	TGCGCCAGCAGCTCTATGTCTGGGACCGTCCCCACCGAAGCTTTCTTT	CASSSMSGTVPTEAFF
-	TRBV7-9	14	-	TRBJ2-7	TGTGCCAGCAGCCCCACCGAACAGGGCTACGAGCAGTACTTC	CASSPTEQGYEQYF
-	TRBV29-1	13	-	TRBJ2-2	TGCAGCGTTGAATGGGTACGCACCGGGGAGCTGTTTTTT	CSVEWVRTGELFF
-	TRBV10-3	13	-	TRBJ2-7	TGTGCCATCAGTATGACAGGTTCGTACGAGCAGTACTTC	CAISMTGSYEQYF
-	TRBV10-3	14	many	TRBJ1-5	TGTGCCACACGAGGGGAGGGTAGCAATCAGCCCCAGCATTTT	CATRGEGSNQPQHF
-	TRBV5-1	14	-	TRBJ1-5	TGCGCCAGCAGCTTGGAAGGGGCAACCCAGCCCCAGCATTTT	CASSLEGATQPQHF
TRBD1	TRBV30	14	many	TRBJ1-5	TGTGCCTGGACACAGGGGGCCCCCAATCAGCCCCAGCATTTT	CAWTQGAPNQPQHF
TRBD1	TRBV15	16	once	TRBJ2-3	TGTGCCACCAGCAGAGGGAATGGACAGGGGGGAGATACGCAGTATTTT	CATSRGNGQGGDTQYF
TRBD1	TRBV6-1	16	-	TRBJ2-6	TGTGCCAGCAGGGGACAGGGGGCGCTTGGGGCCAACGTCCTGACTTTC	CASRGQGALGANVLTF
-	TRBV28	13	many	TRBJ2-2	TGTGCCAGCAGTTATTTGGGCACCGGGGAGCTGTTTTTT	CASSYLGTGELFF
TRBD2	TRBV2	16	many	TRBJ2-5	TGTGCCAGCAGTGTCAGCCTAGCGGGAGTGGGAGAGACCCAGTACTTC	CASSVSLAGVGETQYF
-	TRBV10-3	12	many	TRBJ2-7	TGTGCCATCAGTGCCAACCGATACGAGCAGTACTTC	CAISANRYEQYF
TRBD1	TRBV6-1	15	few	TRBJ1-5	TGTGCCAGCAGCTTGGACAGGGCCAGCAATCAGCTCCAGCATTTT	CASSLDRASNQLQHF
-	TRBV29-1	13	few	TRBJ2-5	TGCAGCGCCCCAGACAGCCTCCAAGAGACCCAGTACTTC	CSAPDSLQETQYF
-	TRBV7-2	16	many	TRBJ2-7	TGTGCCAGCAGCTTAGTAAGTCAGGGTAGGTCCTACGAGCAGTACTTC	CASSLVSQGRSYEQYF
-	TRBV29-1	12	many	TRBJ1-1	TGCAGCGTTGACGTCGAGACCACTGAAGCTTTCTTT	CSVDVETTEAFF
-	TRBV2	14	few	TRBJ2-7	TGTGCCAGCAGTGCTGAATTAGGGGTGTACGAGCAGTACTTC	CASSAELGVYEQYF
TRBD2	TRBV20-1	22	-	TRBJ2-5	TGCAGTGCTAGGTCCGGGGGCGCCCCGGGCGGGAGGGATGGAGACAACCAAGAGACCCAGTACTTC	CSARSGGAPGGRDGDNQETQYF
TRBD2	TRBV13	18	few	TRBJ2-5	TGTGCCAGCAGCTTAGAAAATCGGCTAGCGGGGCCAGACAGGTCCCAGTACTTC	CASSLENRLAGPDRSQYF
-	TRBV3-1	19	-	TRBJ1-3	TGTGCCAGCAGCCAAGAGTCTGGGCAGGCCAAGAGCTCTGGAAACACCATATATTTT	CASSQESGQAKSSGNTIYF